This TCR beta chain stems from a study of blood T cell repertoires in COVID-19. About the research overall: Researchers got acute and convalescent COVID-19 samples from the United States, Italy and Spain. Sources were T cells, B-cell-depleted T cells, or PBMCs; the material itself was cDNA or gDNA.

As handled by the study authors: Estimation of nucleated cell counts was performed using reference gene primer amplification. Data came from immunoSEQ multiplex PCR; TCRdb stores just in-frame clones and leaves some out. The V and J calls and clone size are taken from that table; D and trimming were inferred from the DNA. Of about 21,000 clones listed, around three quarters are singletons. Trimming at V came to 6 bases and at J to 14 bases, leaving 13 bases not matched to a gene. Germline V gene data show CDR1 as SNHLY and CDR2 as FYNNEI. The CDR3 length is 14 residues. Sequencing was done on a sample of peripheral blood. The chain is built from TRBV2 and TRBJ1-6, with 7 positions matching TRBD1. The TCR sequence derives from a man aged 60 to 75 with active COVID-19. CDR3 in DNA: TGTGCCAGCAGCCAAGGGGGCAGCCAGTTGACCCTCCACTTT. It yields the protein CASSQGGSQLTLHF.